The 25 T cell receptor beta chains below all came from one sample that was sequenced in a study of shared clonotypes between healthy human individuals. Profiled with immunoSEQ multiplex PCR; TCRdb holds only in-frame clones, not every one. The sample lists approximately 1,500,000 clones, 95% to 99% occurring once. Material for sequencing was naive CD4+ T cells sorted from blood. Specified subset: CD45RA+ positively selected. The receptors come from a young man in good health.

The chain joins TRBV5-1 to TRBJ1-4, with D perhaps TRBD1 (5 bases). Trimming took off 0 bases at V and 6 bases at J, with 9 bases between the two ends. This CDR3 has 14 amino acids. Germline V gene lookup returns CDR1 SGHRS and CDR2 YFSETQ. CDR3 nucleotide sequence: TGCGCCAGCAGCTTGGACAGGCACCATGAAAAACTGTTTTTT. This translates into CASSLDRHHEKLFF.

This chain uses TRBV5-6 with TRBJ2-7; TRBD2 agrees at 10 bases. Per the germline V gene, CDR1 is SGHDT and CDR2 is YYEEEE. CDR3 size: 15 residues. The V segment lost 0 bases and the J segment 6 bases; nucleotides outside the gene matches: 6. The CDR3 region has the DNA TGTGCCAGCAGCTTGGCCGGACTAGCGGTAAGCGAGCAGTACTTC. Protein sequence: CASSLAGLAVSEQYF.

V gene TRBV13 combines with J gene TRBJ2-7, with TRBD2 matching over 10 bases. The CDR3 is 14 residues long. The V and J ends lost 5 bases and 3 bases, in that order; junction bases with no gene match: 4. From germline, CDR1 is PRHDT and CDR2 FYEKMQ (reference sequence). The DNA of the CDR3 is TGTGCCAGCAGCCCAGGACTAGCGGTCTACGAGCAGTACTTC. It is translated as CASSPGLAVYEQYF.

The chain links TRBV7-2 to TRBJ2-7; 12 positions agree with TRBD2. The J segment lost 2 bases and the V segment lost 3 bases, leaving 5 bases of the junction unmatched. Germline CDR1 is SGHTA and CDR2 is FQGNSA. This CDR3 is 16 amino acids long. The CDR3 region is CASSLRTSGRTYEQYF. In DNA form, the CDR3 reads TGTGCCAGCAGCTTGCGCACTAGCGGGAGGACCTACGAGCAGTACTTC.

Worth noting for this clone: The same CDR3 can be traced to other DNA sequences in this sample. The genes are TRBV28 and TRBJ1-5; D unresolved. Germline V lookup: CDR1 MDHEN, CDR2 SYDVKM. The CDR3 consists of 12 residues. Trimming cost V 1 base and J 5 bases, with 3 bases left between them. Here the CDR3 reads CASSLSYQPQHF. In DNA form, the CDR3 reads TGTGCCAGCAGTTTATCATATCAGCCCCAGCATTTT.

The chain couples TRBV29-1 to TRBJ2-3; 11 bases line up with TRBD1. J was trimmed by 4 bases and V by 8 bases; bases with no gene match: 11. This CDR3 is 15 amino acids long. Germline V gene sequence: CDR1 SQVTM, CDR2 ANQGSEA. CDR3 in DNA: TGCAGCTCCCAAACGGGACAGGGGGGACCAGATACGCAGTATTTT. Its translation is CSSQTGQGGPDTQYF.

This rearrangement joins TRBV5-8 to TRBJ1-3; D is perhaps TRBD1 (6 bases). The CDR3 extends over 13 amino acids. The germline V gene has CDR1 SGHTS and CDR2 YDEGEE. Trimming cost V 5 bases and J 2 bases, with 8 bases left between them. The CDR3 nucleotides read TGTGCCAGCAGACGGGGGCCTGGAAACACCATATATTTT. It is translated as CASRRGPGNTIYF.

The CDR3 DNA is TGTGCCAGCAGCAGCCGAGGACAGGTGGTTTCCTCAACAGATACGCAGTATTTT. Translation: CASSSRGQVVSSTDTQYF. The V gene is TRBV11-2, the J gene TRBJ2-3; 7 bases line up with TRBD1. CDR3 length equals 18 residues. With 5 bases clipped from V and 3 bases from J, the junction kept 17 bases outside the gene matches. Germline-derived CDR1 and CDR2 are SGHAT and FQNNGV.

The J gene is TRBJ2-7, the V gene TRBV5-4; 9 bases are shared with TRBD1. From germline, CDR1 is SGHNT and CDR2 YYREEE (reference sequence). V gave up 0 bases and J gave up 4 bases; unmatched junction bases: 2. This CDR3 has 14 amino acids. The CDR3 here is CASSLGQGGYEQYF. The CDR3 region has the DNA TGTGCCAGCAGCTTGGGACAGGGGGGTTACGAGCAGTACTTC.

This rearrangement joins TRBV27 to TRBJ2-6; D is possibly TRBD1 (6 bases). The CDR3 loop spans 18 amino acids. The germline gives CDR1 MNHEY, CDR2 SMNVEV (reference sequence). The V end lost 2 bases, the J end lost 0 bases, and 14 bases lay between the germline ends. Written as DNA, the CDR3 is TGTGCCAGCAGTTTACTGGGGGCCCCAATCTCTGGGGCCAACGTCCTGACTTTC. This translates into CASSLLGAPISGANVLTF. Using reference TRBV27 and TRBJ2-6 for the parts outside the CDR3, the full variable domain is EAQVTQNPRYLITVTGKKLTVTCSQNMNHEYMSWYRQDPGLGLRQIYYSMNVEVTDKGDVPEGYKVSRKEKRNFPLILESPSPNQTSLYFCASSLLGAPISGANVLTFGAGSRLTVL.

This chain links TRBV14 with TRBJ2-1; 7 bases align to TRBD2. V shed 1 base and J 4 bases; nucleotides not matched to a gene: 7. The length of the CDR3 is 16 residues. CDR1 and CDR2 from the germline V gene are SGHDN and FVKESK. CDR3 DNA: TGTGCCAGCAGCCAAGGGGGGGGGACTCCTTACAATGAGCAGTTCTTC. It codes for CASSQGGGTPYNEQFF.

The V gene is TRBV27, the J gene TRBJ2-7; no clear D. The V end lost 11 bases, the J end lost 2 bases, and 10 bases lay between the germline ends. Germline V CDR1 and CDR2: MNHEY, SMNVEV (reference sequence). The length of the CDR3 is 11 residues. The CDR3 DNA follows: TGTGCCGCAGGTCCCGCCTACGAGCAGTACTTC. It codes for CAAGPAYEQYF.

This chain links TRBV18 with TRBJ2-1, with D hard to call. CDR1 and CDR2 from the germline V gene are KGHSH and LQKENI. Trimming shortened V by 3 bases and J by 7 bases, and 13 bases separated the two germline ends. The CDR3 spans 14 residues. DNA of the CDR3: TGTGCCAGCTCACCCTACGTCAGTAGAAATGAGCAGTTCTTC. Translation gives CASSPYVSRNEQFF.

Here the CDR3 reads CAIRRQLGNTDTQYF. For the CDR3, the DNA is TGTGCCATCAGAAGACAGTTGGGGAACACAGATACGCAGTATTTT. This chain uses TRBV10-3 with TRBJ2-3; perhaps TRBD1 as D (5 bases). The CDR3 is 15 amino acids. Germline loops: CDR1 ENHRY, CDR2 SYGVKD. V was cut by 6 bases and J by 2 bases, with 15 bases left in between.

This sequence joins TRBV28 and TRBJ2-1; TRBD2 matches at 11 bases. The J segment lost 1 base and the V segment lost 4 bases, leaving 6 bases of the junction unmatched. Germline V CDR1 and CDR2: MDHEN, SYDVKM. The CDR3 contains 17 residues. In DNA, the CDR3 is TGTGCCAGCAGTTCAGGAGGGACTAGCGGATCCTACAATGAGCAGTTCTTC. Protein sequence: CASSSGGTSGSYNEQFF.

This rearrangement joins TRBV11-3 to TRBJ2-3, with TRBD1 identical over 7 bases. CDR3 length: 14 residues. The germline V gene has CDR1 SGHNT and CDR2 YENEEA. Trimming at V came to 1 base and at J to 6 bases, leaving 4 bases not matched to a gene. CDR3 residues: CASSLGQGIDTQYF. CDR3 DNA sequence: TGTGCCAGCAGCTTAGGACAGGGAATTGATACGCAGTATTTT.

The CDR3 loop reads CASSLGRNSSYEQYF. The CDR3 DNA follows: TGTGCCAGCAGCTTAGGACGAAATAGCTCCTACGAGCAGTACTTC. The chain couples TRBV7-2 to TRBJ2-7; no reliable D call. This CDR3 contains 15 residues. Germline V gene sequence: CDR1 SGHTA, CDR2 FQGNSA. Trimming shortened V by 1 base and J by 0 bases, and 10 bases separated the two germline ends.

The chain has TRBV28 and TRBJ1-2; the D is unclear. CDR1 is MDHEN, CDR2 SYDVKM, per germline. Trimming took 5 bases from V and 0 from J, leaving 16 bases between them. The CDR3 is made up of 16 amino acids. CDR3 sequence reads: CASSTPGHIPNYGYTF. The CDR3 coding sequence is TGTGCCAGCAGTACCCCGGGCCATATCCCTAACTATGGCTACACCTTC.

This sequence joins TRBV5-1 and TRBJ2-1; 7 nucleotides agree with TRBD2. V dropped 0 bases and J dropped 5; count of bases not matched to a gene: 5. The CDR3 consists of 15 residues. Germline V gene lookup returns CDR1 SGHRS and CDR2 YFSETQ. CDR3 sequence (DNA): TGCGCCAGCAGCTTGGCACTAGCGTCAAACAATGAGCAGTTCTTC. Its translation: CASSLALASNNEQFF.

The chain joins TRBV28 to TRBJ2-7; possible D gene TRBD1, 7 bases. V was clipped by 0 bases and J by 4 bases, with 16 bases between them. Germline CDR1 reads MDHEN; CDR2 reads SYDVKM. The CDR3 extends over 16 amino acids. DNA for the CDR3: TGTGCCAGCAGTTTATGGACAGGGCGGGGCGAATACGAGCAGTACTTC. Its translation is CASSLWTGRGEYEQYF.

This clone was observed once. J is TRBJ2-1 and V is TRBV18; the D gene could be TRBD1 or TRBD2 (5 bases each). Trimming took 5 bases from V and 12 from J, leaving 14 bases between them. Germline V gene sequence: CDR1 KGHSH, CDR2 LQKENI. This CDR3 has 12 amino acids. CDR3: CASSSIGAGQFF. The CDR3 region has the DNA TGTGCCAGCTCATCCATCGGGGCGGGGCAGTTCTTC.

V usage is TRBV4-2 and J usage is TRBJ2-1, with TRBD2 identical over 7 bases. The CDR3 runs to 12 residues. The germline gives CDR1 LGHNA, CDR2 YNFKEQ. Trimming cost V 4 bases and J 9 bases; bases outside gene matches: 3. CDR3 sequence reads: CASSREGSEQFF. The CDR3 bases are TGTGCCAGCAGCCGGGAGGGCAGTGAGCAGTTCTTC.

Details on this clone: The sample holds other DNA sequences that translate to the same CDR3. The genes are TRBV7-3 and TRBJ2-2; 7 bases are shared with TRBD2. CDR3 length: 14 amino acids. Germline V CDR1 and CDR2: SGHTA, FQGTGA. With V trimmed by 5 bases and J by 3 bases, 3 bases remained unmatched. CDR3 residues: CASSLSGYTGELFF. The CDR3 nucleotides read TGTGCCAGCAGCCTTAGCGGGTACACCGGGGAGCTGTTTTTT. The full variable domain, with the rest looked up from reference TRBV7-3 and TRBJ2-2, is GAGVSQTPSNKVTEKGKYVELRCDPISGHTALYWYRQSLGQGPEFLIYFQGTGAADDSGLPNDRFFAVRPEGSVSTLKIQRTERGDSAVYLCASSLSGYTGELFFGEGSRLTVL.

The chain employs TRBV30 and TRBJ1-2; D unclear. CDR3 size: 13 residues. Germline V CDR1 and CDR2: GTSNPN, SVGIG (reference sequence). Trimming took 0 bases from V and 4 from J, leaving 9 bases between them. CDR3 protein: CAWSVKTGYGYTF. The CDR3 DNA sequence: TGTGCCTGGAGTGTTAAGACGGGCTATGGCTACACCTTC. The variable domain in full, completed from reference TRBV30 and TRBJ1-2, reads SQTIHQWPATLVQPVGSPLSLECTVEGTSNPNLYWYRQAAGRGLQLLFYSVGIGQISSEVPQNLSASRPQDRQFILSSKKLLLSDSGFYLCAWSVKTGYGYTFGSGTRLTVV.

This chain uses TRBV18 with TRBJ1-2; D may be TRBD1 (6 bases). In germline, CDR1 is KGHSH, CDR2 LQKENI. V was pared by 4 bases and J by 8 bases, with 14 bases between. The CDR3 spans 13 residues. CDR3 residues: CASSLDRTDGYTF. In DNA, the CDR3 is TGTGCCAGCTCACTAGACAGGACCGACGGCTACACCTTC.